This T cell receptor (beta chain) emerged from a study of T cells in Graves' hyperthyroidism and ophthalmopathy. It was uncontrolled infection, other autoimmune disease, pregnancy or lactation that excluded patients. About this clonotype itself: The antigen is not known.

Broader study findings: The authors' 13 V-J model separated ophthalmopathy from stable hyperthyroidism. Ophthalmopathy was model-predicted a median about 6.7 months pre-onset. Among clonotypes expanded in thyroid above 0.001, most were also found in blood.

Amplification of TCR beta CDR3 regions was performed using RNA transcripts as template. Primed by the HTBI set, a first-round RT-PCR was run on the TCR CDR3. In TCRdb, the multiplex PCR reads were re-called with MiXCR into one record per CDR3 protein. The data show hundreds of thousands of distinct CDR3 sequences, about 43% seen once. Material: peripheral blood or thyroid tissue (not recorded which). This clonotype was sampled from a woman aged 18-29 years with Graves' hyperthyroidism.

CDR3 loop: CATRGGAGTEAFF. Written as DNA, the CDR3 is TGTGCCACCAGGGGGGGCGCTGGGACTGAAGCTTTCTTT. V and J are TRBV2 and TRBJ1-1; 7 positions agree with TRBD1. The CDR3 length is 13 residues. The V and J ends lost 10 bases and 5 bases, in that order; junction bases with no gene match: 10. CDR1 SNHLY and CDR2 FYNNEI come from the germline V gene. Full variable domain (remainder filled in from reference TRBV2 and TRBJ1-1): EPEVTQTPSHQVTQMGQEVILRCVPISNHLYFYWYRQILGQKVEFLVSFYNNEISEKSEIFDDQFSVERPDGSNFTLKIRSTKLEDSAMYFCATRGGAGTEAFFGQGTRLTVV.